This entry concerns a single T cell receptor (beta chain). Profiled with immunoSEQ multiplex PCR; TCRdb holds only in-frame clones, not every one. The top ten clones hold roughly 0.1% of a sample with hundreds of thousands of clones, around 96% of them seen once. CD45RO-negative CD8 cells positively selected for CCR7 made up the naive population, which excluded terminally differentiated effector memory CD45RA+ cells. This entry comes from a study of shared clonotypes between healthy human individuals. The germline gives CDR1 SGHDT, CDR2 YYEEEE. This CDR3 spans 14 amino acids. V gave up 4 bases and J gave up 3 bases, with 13 bases separating them.

This chain connects TRBV5-6 to TRBJ1-1, with D unclear. The sample was naive CD8+ T cells sorted from blood. This clonotype was obtained from a woman in her 30s in good health. As DNA, the CDR3 is TGTGCCAGCAGCCCTCCCGGGGATGACACTGAAGCTTTCTTT. Its protein product is CASSPPGDDTEAFF.